Below are 11 T cell receptor beta chains sequenced from a single sample in a study of PD-L1 blockade in urothelial cancer. The protocol was immunoSEQ multiplex PCR, while the TCRdb copy is restricted to in-frame clones and leaves out a portion. Of 55,000 to 80,000 clones in the sample, approximately 83% were seen once. The time point here: pretreatment peripheral blood. The sequencing used PBMCs, collected around atezolizumab (anti-PD-L1) treatment. All receptors come from a man between 60 and 75 years old with urothelial cancer.

This clone was seen once. The sample holds other DNA sequences that translate to the same CDR3. The chain carries TRBV7-9 and TRBJ2-2, with 8 positions matching TRBD2. The CDR3 covers 15 residues. J lost 6 bases, V lost 1 base, and 4 bases had no gene match. Germline V lookup: CDR1 SEHNR, CDR2 FQNEAQ (reference sequence). The CDR3 nucleotides are TGTGCCAGCAGCTTAGACGGGGGGGCATCCGGGGAGCTGTTTTTT. Translated: CASSLDGGASGELFF.

This clone was observed a few times. The rearrangement uses TRBV19 and TRBJ1-6; tentative D call: TRBD1 (5 bases). CDR1 is LNHDA and CDR2 is SQIVND in the germline V gene (reference sequence). V was clipped by 6 bases and J by 8 bases, with 11 bases between them. This CDR3 is built from 13 residues. CDR3 loop: CASRVTVDSPLHF. CDR3 coding DNA: TGTGCCAGTAGGGTGACAGTGGATTCACCCCTCCACTTT.

V is TRBV6-6 and J is TRBJ1-1; 8 nucleotides agree with TRBD1. There are 13 residues in the CDR3. Germline CDR1 and CDR2: MNHNY and SVGAGI (reference sequence). V was clipped by 7 bases and J by 8 bases; unmatched bases: 9. The CDR3 loop is CASTMDRVPEAFF. The DNA of the CDR3 is TGTGCCAGCACGATGGACAGGGTTCCCGAAGCTTTCTTT.

The genes are TRBV7-3 and TRBJ1-6; 8 nucleotides line up with TRBD1. V lost 2 bases and J lost 8; bases outside the gene matches: 5. This CDR3 comprises 15 residues. The germline CDR1 and CDR2 sequences are SGHTA and FQGTGA. This CDR3 reads CASSLSQGGHSPLHF. In nucleotides, the CDR3 is TGTGCCAGCAGCTTATCACAGGGGGGACATTCACCCCTCCACTTT.

The V and J genes are TRBV7-6 and TRBJ2-7, with TRBD2 identical over 11 bases. This CDR3 has 15 residues. Germline V gene data show CDR1 as SGHVS and CDR2 as FNYEAQ. J gave up 5 bases and V 5 bases, and 8 bases lay outside the gene matches. The CDR3 DNA reads TGTGCCAGCAGCCCAGCCACTAGCGGGGGTCACGAGCAGTACTTC. Translating gives CASSPATSGGHEQYF.

The rearrangement uses TRBV2 and TRBJ2-2; D call uncertain. V was clipped by 4 bases and J by 5 bases, with 8 bases between them. This CDR3 has 13 amino acids. CDR1 and CDR2 (germline): SNHLY, FYNNEI. The CDR3 loop is CASSAKWTGELFF. CDR3 bases: TGTGCCAGCAGTGCTAAGTGGACCGGGGAGCTGTTTTTT.

This clone was observed a handful of times. Other DNA sequences in this specimen translate into the identical CDR3. This chain connects TRBV10-3 to TRBJ1-3; possibly TRBD1 for D (6 bases). The germline V gene encodes CDR1 ENHRY and CDR2 SYGVKD. Between the trimmed V and J ends, which lost 4 bases and 4 bases, there was a span of 8 bases. This CDR3 has 13 amino acids. The CDR3 nucleotides are TGTGCCATCAGTGGACAGGCCGGAAACACCATATATTTT. It encodes CAISGQAGNTIYF.

This clone was seen only a few times. This chain joins TRBV5-5 and TRBJ1-6, with D hard to call. The CDR3 consists of 12 residues. The germline V gene encodes CDR1 SGHKS and CDR2 YYEKEE (reference sequence). The germline V and J ends were trimmed by 0 bases and 10 bases, with 5 bases remaining between them. The CDR3: CASSLGHSPLHF. The CDR3 nucleotides read TGTGCCAGCAGCTTGGGGCACTCACCCCTCCACTTT.

This clone was observed a few times. The genes are TRBV30 and TRBJ2-5; 10 nucleotides match TRBD2. Looked up from germline, CDR1 is GTSNPN and CDR2 is SVGIG (reference sequence). The CDR3 spans 14 residues. With V trimmed by 1 base and J by 10 bases, 9 bases remained unmatched. The chain's CDR3 is CAWSGAAGGPGQYF. CDR3 DNA sequence: TGTGCCTGGAGTGGGGCAGCGGGGGGGCCGGGCCAGTACTTC.

This sequence joins TRBV18 and TRBJ1-3; TRBD1 aligns across 7 bases. CDR1 and CDR2 from the germline V gene are KGHSH and LQKENI. The trim removed 2 bases at V and 4 bases at J, leaving 5 bases unmatched. The CDR3 consists of 15 residues. For the CDR3, the DNA is TGTGCCAGCTCACCAGAGGGGGCGCAGGGAAACACCATATATTTT. Amino acids: CASSPEGAQGNTIYF.

This clone has just one count. The rearrangement uses TRBV9 and TRBJ1-1, with TRBD1 matching 8 bases. With 3 bases clipped from V and 3 bases from J, the junction kept 4 bases outside the gene matches. The CDR3 runs 14 residues. Germline assignment: CDR1 SGDLS and CDR2 YYNGEE. The DNA for the CDR3 is TGTGCCAGCAGCGGGACAGGGTATGACACTGAAGCTTTCTTT. It encodes CASSGTGYDTEAFF.